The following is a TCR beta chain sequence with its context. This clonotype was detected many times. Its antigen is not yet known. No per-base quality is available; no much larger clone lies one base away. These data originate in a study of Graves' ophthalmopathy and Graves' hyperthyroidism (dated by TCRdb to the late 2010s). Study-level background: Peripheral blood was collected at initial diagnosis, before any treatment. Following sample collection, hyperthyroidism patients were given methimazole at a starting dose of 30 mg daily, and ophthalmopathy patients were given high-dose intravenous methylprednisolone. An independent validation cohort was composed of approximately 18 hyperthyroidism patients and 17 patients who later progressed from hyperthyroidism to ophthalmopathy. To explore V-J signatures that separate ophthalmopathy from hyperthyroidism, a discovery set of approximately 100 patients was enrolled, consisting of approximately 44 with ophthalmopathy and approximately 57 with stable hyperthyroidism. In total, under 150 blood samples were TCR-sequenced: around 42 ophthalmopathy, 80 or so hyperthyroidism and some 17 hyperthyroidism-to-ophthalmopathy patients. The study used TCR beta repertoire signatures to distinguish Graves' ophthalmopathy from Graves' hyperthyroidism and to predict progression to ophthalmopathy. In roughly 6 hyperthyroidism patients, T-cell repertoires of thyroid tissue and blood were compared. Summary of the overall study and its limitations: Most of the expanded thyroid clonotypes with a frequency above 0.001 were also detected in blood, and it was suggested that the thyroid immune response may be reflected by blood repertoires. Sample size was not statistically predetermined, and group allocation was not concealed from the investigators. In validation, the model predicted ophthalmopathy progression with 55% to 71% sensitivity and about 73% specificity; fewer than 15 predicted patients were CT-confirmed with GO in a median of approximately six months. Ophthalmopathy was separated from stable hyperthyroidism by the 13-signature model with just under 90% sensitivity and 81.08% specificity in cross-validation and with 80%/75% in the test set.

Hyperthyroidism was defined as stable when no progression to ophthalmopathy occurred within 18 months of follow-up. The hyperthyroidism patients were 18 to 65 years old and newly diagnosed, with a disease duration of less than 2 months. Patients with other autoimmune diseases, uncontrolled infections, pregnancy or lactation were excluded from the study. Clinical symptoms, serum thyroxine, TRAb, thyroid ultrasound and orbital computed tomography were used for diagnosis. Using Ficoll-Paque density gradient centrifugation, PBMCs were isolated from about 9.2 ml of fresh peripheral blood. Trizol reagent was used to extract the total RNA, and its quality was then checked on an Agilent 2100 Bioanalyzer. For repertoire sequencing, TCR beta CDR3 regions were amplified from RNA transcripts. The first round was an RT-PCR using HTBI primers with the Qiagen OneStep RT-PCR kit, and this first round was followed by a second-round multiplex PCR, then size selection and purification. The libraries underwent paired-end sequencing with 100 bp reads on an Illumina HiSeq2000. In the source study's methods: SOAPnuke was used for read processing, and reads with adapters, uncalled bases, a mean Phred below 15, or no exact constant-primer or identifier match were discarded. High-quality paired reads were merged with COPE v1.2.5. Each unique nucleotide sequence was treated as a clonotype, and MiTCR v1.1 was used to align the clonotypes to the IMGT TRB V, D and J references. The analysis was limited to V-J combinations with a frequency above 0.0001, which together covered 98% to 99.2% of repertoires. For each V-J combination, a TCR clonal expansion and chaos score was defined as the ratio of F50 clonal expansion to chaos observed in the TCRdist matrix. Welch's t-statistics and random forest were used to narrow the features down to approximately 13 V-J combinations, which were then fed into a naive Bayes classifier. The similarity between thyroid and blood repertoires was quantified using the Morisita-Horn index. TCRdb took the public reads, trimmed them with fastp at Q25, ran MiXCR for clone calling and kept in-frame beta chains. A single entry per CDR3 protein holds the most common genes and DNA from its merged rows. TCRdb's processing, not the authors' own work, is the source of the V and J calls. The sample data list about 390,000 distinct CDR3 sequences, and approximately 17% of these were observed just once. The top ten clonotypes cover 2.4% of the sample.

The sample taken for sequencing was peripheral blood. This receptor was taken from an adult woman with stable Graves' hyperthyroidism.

The CDR3 in this case is CSAYGTSGSSGSYEQYF. In nucleotide form, the sequence is TGCAGTGCTTACGGGACTAGCGGGAGCTCCGGCTCCTACGAGCAGTACTTC. The rearranged segments are TRBV20-1 and TRBJ2-7; 14 junctional bases match TRBD2. From the cysteine up to the phenylalanine, the CDR3 has a length of 17 residues. The CDR3 DNA has 51 bases and is translated from base 1. Trimming removed 5 bases from V and 0 bases from J; the gene matches leave 9 bases unexplained. CDR1 is given as DFQATT and CDR2 as SNEGSKA, both from the germline V gene (reference sequence).